The subject of this entry is one TCR beta chain. These data belong to a study of blood T cell repertoires in COVID-19. Study details: Material from acute and convalescent COVID-19 was sourced from the United States, Italy and Spain.

Libraries were prepared by immunoSEQ multiplex PCR; TCRdb keeps only in-frame clonotypes and omits some of them. The sample gives about 150,000 clones, under 90% of which show up once; approximately 0.5% is in the top ten. The CDR3 is 15 residues long. From germline, CDR1 is MNHEY and CDR2 SVGEGT. With 5 bases clipped from V and 6 bases from J, the junction kept 10 bases outside the gene matches. The sequence was obtained from a man between 60 and 70 years old with acute or convalescent COVID-19. Sequenced material: peripheral blood. The rearrangement uses TRBV6-2 or TRBV6-3 and TRBJ2-7, with TRBD1 identical over 10 bases. The CDR3 is CASSPGTGALSEQYF. CDR3 coding DNA: TGTGCCAGCAGTCCGGGGACAGGGGCTCTGAGCGAGCAGTACTTC.